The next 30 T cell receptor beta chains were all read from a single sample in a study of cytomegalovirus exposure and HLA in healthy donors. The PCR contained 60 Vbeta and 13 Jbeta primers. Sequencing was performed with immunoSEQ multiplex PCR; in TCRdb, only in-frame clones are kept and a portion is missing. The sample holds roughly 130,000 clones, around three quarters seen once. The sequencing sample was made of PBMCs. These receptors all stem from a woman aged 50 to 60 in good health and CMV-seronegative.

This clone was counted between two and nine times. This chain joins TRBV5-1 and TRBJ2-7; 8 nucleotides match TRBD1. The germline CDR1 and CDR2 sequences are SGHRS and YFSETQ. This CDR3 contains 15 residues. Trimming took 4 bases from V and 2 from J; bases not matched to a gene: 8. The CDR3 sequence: CASSRIGQGPYEQYF. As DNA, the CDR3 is TGCGCCAGCAGCCGAATCGGACAGGGTCCCTACGAGCAGTACTTC.

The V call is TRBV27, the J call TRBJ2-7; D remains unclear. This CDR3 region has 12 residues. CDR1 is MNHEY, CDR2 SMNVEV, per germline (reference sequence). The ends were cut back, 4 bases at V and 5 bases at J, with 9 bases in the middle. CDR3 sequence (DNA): TGTGCCAGCAGTTCCCCCCCCAACGAGCAGTACTTC. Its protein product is CASSSPPNEQYF.

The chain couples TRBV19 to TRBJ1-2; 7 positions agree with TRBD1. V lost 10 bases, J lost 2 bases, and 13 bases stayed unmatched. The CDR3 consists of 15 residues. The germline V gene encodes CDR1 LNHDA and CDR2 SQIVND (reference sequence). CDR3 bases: TGTGCCACGCTTCCACACAGGGGAACCAACTATGGCTACACCTTC. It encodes CATLPHRGTNYGYTF.

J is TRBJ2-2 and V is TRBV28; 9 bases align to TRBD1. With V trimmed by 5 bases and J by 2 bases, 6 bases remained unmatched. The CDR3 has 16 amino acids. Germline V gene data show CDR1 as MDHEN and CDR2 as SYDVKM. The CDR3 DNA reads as TGTGCCAGCAGTCCTACAGGGGGCCGAAACACCGGGGAGCTGTTTTTT. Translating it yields CASSPTGGRNTGELFF.

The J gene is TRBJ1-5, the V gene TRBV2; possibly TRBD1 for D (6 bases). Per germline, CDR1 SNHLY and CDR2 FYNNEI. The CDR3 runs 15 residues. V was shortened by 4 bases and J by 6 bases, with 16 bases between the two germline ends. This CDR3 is CASSGGNRAGQPQHF. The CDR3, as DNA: TGTGCCAGCAGTGGTGGGAACAGGGCGGGTCAGCCCCAGCATTTT. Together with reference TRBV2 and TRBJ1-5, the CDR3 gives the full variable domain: EPEVTQTPSHQVTQMGQEVILRCVPISNHLYFYWYRQILGQKVEFLVSFYNNEISEKSEIFDDQFSVERPDGSNFTLKIRSTKLEDSAMYFCASSGGNRAGQPQHFGDGTRLSIL.

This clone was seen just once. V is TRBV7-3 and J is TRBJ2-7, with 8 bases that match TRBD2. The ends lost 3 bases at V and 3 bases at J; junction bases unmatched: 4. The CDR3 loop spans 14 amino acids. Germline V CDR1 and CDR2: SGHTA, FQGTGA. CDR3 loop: CASSFSGRDYEQYF. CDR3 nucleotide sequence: TGTGCCAGCAGCTTCTCCGGGAGGGACTACGAGCAGTACTTC.

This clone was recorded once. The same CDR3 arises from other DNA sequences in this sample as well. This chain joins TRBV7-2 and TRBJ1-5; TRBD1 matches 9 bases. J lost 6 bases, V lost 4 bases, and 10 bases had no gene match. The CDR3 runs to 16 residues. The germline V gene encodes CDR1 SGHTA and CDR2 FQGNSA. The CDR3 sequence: CASSSAGSGQGQPQHF. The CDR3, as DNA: TGTGCCAGCAGCTCCGCGGGGTCGGGACAGGGTCAGCCCCAGCATTTT.

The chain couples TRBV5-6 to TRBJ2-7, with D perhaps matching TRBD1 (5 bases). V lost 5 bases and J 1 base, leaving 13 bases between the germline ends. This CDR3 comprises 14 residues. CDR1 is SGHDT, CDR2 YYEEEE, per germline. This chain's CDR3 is CASRSRTRSYEQYF. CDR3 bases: TGTGCCAGCAGATCGAGGACACGGTCCTACGAGCAGTACTTC.

This CDR3 is CASSPTPGTAMNTEAFF. Written as DNA, the CDR3 is TGTGCCAGCTCACCTACTCCCGGGACAGCGATGAACACTGAAGCTTTCTTT. The chain combines TRBV18 with TRBJ1-1; TRBD1 matches at 7 bases. Germline V gene data show CDR1 as KGHSH and CDR2 as LQKENI. V dropped 3 bases and J dropped 0; count of bases not matched to a gene: 10. The CDR3 has 17 residues.

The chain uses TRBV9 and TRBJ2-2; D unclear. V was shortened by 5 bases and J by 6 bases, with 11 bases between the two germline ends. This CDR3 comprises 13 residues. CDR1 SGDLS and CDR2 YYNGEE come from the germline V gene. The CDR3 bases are TGTGCCAGCAGTGTCACAAACGCCGGGGAGCTGTTTTTT. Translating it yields CASSVTNAGELFF.

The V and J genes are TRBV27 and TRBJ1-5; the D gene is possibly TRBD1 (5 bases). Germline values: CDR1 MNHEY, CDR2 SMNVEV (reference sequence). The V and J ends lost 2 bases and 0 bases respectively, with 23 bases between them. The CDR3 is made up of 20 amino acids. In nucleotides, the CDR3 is TGTGCCAGCAGTTTAAGACTCCCGGGAGCTGGGGGTTATAGCAATCAGCCCCAGCATTTT. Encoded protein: CASSLRLPGAGGYSNQPQHF.

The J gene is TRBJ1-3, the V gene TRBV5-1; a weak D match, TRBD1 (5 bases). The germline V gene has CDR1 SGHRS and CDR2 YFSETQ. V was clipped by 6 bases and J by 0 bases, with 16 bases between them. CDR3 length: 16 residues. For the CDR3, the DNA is TGCGCCAGCACCCTGGGGGGGAAGAGCTCTGGAAACACCATATATTTT. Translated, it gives CASTLGGKSSGNTIYF.

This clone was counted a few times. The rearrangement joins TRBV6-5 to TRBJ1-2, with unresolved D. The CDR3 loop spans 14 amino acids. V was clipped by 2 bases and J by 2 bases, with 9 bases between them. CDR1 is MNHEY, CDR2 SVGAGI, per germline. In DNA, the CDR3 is TGTGCCAGCAGTTACAGGCAGGCGAACTATGGCTACACCTTC. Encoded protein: CASSYRQANYGYTF.

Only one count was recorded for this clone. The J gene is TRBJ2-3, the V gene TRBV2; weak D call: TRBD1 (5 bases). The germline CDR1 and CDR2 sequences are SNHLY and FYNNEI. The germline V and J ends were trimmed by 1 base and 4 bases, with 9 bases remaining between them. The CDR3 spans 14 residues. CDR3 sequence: CASSEVWGSDTQYF. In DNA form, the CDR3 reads TGTGCCAGCAGTGAAGTTTGGGGCTCAGATACGCAGTATTTT.

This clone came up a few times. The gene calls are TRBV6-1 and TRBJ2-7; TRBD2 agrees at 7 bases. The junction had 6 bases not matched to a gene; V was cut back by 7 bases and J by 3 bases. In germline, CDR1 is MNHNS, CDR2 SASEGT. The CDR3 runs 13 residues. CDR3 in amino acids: CASNRLAGYEQYV. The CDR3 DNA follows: TGTGCCAGCAACAGACTAGCTGGCTACGAGCAGTACGTC.

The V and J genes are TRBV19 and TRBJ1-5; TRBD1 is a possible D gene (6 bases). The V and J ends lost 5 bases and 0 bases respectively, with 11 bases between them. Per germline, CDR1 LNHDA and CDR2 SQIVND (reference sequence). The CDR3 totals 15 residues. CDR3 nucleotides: TGTGCCAGTAGTCTCGACAGGTATAGCAATCAGCCCCAGCATTTT. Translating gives CASSLDRYSNQPQHF.

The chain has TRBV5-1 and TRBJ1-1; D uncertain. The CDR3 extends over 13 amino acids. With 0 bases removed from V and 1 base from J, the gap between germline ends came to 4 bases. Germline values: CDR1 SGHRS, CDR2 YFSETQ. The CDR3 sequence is CASSLDTNTEAFF. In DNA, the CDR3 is TGCGCCAGCAGCTTGGACACGAACACTGAAGCTTTCTTT.

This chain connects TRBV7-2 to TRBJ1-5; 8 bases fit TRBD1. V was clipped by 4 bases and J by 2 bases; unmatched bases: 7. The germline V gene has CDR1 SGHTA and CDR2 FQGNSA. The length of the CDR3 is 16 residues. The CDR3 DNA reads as TGTGCCAGCAGCTCCCCAGGGGGCGCTGGCAATCAGCCCCAGCATTTT. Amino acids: CASSSPGGAGNQPQHF.

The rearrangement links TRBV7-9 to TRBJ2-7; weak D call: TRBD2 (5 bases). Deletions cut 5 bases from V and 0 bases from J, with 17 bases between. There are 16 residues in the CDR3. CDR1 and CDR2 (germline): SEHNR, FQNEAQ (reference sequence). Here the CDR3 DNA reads TGTGCCAGCAGCGTAGGACTCGGTGGCACCTCCTACGAGCAGTACTTC. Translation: CASSVGLGGTSYEQYF.

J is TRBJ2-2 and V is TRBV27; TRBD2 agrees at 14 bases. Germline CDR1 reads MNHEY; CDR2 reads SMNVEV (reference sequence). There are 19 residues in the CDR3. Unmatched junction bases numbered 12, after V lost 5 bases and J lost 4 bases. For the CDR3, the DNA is TGTGCCAGCAGTCTCACCAGACTAGCGGGAGGGCCCGGCACCGGGGAGCTGTTTTTT. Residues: CASSLTRLAGGPGTGELFF.

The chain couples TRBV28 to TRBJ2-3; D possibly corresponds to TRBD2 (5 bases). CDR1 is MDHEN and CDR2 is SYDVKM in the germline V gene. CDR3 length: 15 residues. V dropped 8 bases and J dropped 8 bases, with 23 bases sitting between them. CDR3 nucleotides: TGTGCCAGCGTAGAGATAGGACTTATAGGCGGTACGCAGTATTTT. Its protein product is CASVEIGLIGGTQYF.

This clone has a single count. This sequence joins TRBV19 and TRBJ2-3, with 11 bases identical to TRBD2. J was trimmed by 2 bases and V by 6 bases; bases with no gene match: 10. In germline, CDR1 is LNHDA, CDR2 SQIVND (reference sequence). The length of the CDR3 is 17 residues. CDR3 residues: CASSQKGLAELTDTQYF. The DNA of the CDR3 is TGTGCCAGTAGCCAAAAGGGACTAGCGGAGCTCACAGATACGCAGTATTTT.

Here the CDR3 DNA reads TGTGCCATCAGCATCGGACAGATCCAAGAGACCCAGTACTTC. Protein product: CAISIGQIQETQYF. This chain uses TRBV10-3 with TRBJ2-5; TRBD1 might be the D (6 bases). Germline V gene sequence: CDR1 ENHRY, CDR2 SYGVKD. The length of the CDR3 is 14 residues. V lost 6 bases to trimming and J lost 1 base, with 12 bases between them.

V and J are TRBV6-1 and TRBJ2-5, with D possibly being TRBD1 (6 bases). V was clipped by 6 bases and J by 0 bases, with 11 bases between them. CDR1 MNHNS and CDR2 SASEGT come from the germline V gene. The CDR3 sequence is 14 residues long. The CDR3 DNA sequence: TGTGCCAGCAGAGACGACAGGAACCAAGAGACCCAGTACTTC. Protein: CASRDDRNQETQYF.

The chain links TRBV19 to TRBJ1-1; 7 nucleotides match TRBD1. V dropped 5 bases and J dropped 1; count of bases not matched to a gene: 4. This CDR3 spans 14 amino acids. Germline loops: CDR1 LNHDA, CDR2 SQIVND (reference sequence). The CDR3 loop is CASSRDRENTEAFF. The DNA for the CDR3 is TGTGCCAGTAGTCGTGACAGGGAGAACACTGAAGCTTTCTTT.

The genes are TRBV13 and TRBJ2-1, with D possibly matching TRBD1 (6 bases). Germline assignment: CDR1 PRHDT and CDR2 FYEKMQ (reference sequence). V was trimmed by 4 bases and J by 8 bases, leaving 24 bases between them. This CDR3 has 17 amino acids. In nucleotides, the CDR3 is TGTGCCAGCAGCTCCCGGTCGGACAGCGGAAGTGTCGATGAGCAGTTCTTC. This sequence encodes CASSSRSDSGSVDEQFF.

CDR3 nucleotide sequence: TGTGCTAGTGGTTTGGGCTTAGCGGGCGGACTAGATACGCAGTATTTT. Protein: CASGLGLAGGLDTQYF. The chain uses TRBV12-5 and TRBJ2-3, with 7 bases matching TRBD2. CDR1 and CDR2 from the germline V gene are LGHNT and FRNRAP. The CDR3 is 16 amino acids. V lost 1 base and J lost 5; bases outside the gene matches: 9.

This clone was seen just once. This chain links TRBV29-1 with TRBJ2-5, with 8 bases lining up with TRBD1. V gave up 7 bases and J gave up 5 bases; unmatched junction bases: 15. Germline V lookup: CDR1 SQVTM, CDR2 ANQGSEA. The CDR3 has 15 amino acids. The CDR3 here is CSAYGQGSRGETQYF. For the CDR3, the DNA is TGCAGCGCCTACGGACAGGGCTCCCGCGGGGAGACCCAGTACTTC. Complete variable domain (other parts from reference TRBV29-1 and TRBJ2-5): SAVISQKPSRDICQRGTSLTIQCQVDSQVTMMFWYRQQPGQSLTLIATANQGSEATYESGFVIDKFPISRPNLTFSTLTVSNMSPEDSSIYLCSAYGQGSRGETQYFGPGTRLLVL.

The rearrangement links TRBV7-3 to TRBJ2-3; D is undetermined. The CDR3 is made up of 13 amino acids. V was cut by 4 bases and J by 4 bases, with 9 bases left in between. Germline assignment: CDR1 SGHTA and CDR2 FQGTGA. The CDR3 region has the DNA TGTGCCAGCAGCTCCCCAGGTGCAGATACGCAGTATTTT. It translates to CASSSPGADTQYF.

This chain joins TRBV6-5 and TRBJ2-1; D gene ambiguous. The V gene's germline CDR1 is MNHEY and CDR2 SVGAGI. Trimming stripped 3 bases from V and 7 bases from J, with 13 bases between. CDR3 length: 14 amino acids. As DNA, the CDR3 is TGTGCCAGCAGTTATCGGGTCCCAAGTAATGAGCAGTTCTTC. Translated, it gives CASSYRVPSNEQFF.